These T cell receptor beta chains were read from a single sample in a study of a mutant IDH1 vaccine in newly diagnosed glioma. Method: immunoSEQ multiplex PCR; TCRdb's copy keeps in-frame clones and lacks some. The sample shows roughly 86,000 clones, about 90% of them seen only once. The antigens of these receptors remain unknown. The sequences come from PBMCs, collected from a glioma patient whose treatment included an IDH1 peptide vaccine. Every receptor here comes from a woman aged 50 to 60 with glioma. Both conserved end residues are part of each CDR3.

J: TRBJ1-1
length: 13
V: TRBV10-3
CDR3: CAISEKGGTEAFF

J: TRBJ1-1
length: 15
V: TRBV11-2
CDR3: CASSPRTGGNTEAFF

J: TRBJ1-1
length: 14
V: TRBV10-3
CDR3: CAISEDSQRTEAFF

J: TRBJ1-4
length: 12
V: TRBV30
CDR3: CAWKRGVGKLFF

J: TRBJ1-1
length: 17
V: TRBV27
CDR3: CASSAARTGRLVTEAFF

J: TRBJ2-5
length: 16
V: TRBV2
CDR3: CASSEGNSGRAETQYF

J: TRBJ2-1
length: 12
V: TRBV29-1
CDR3: CSVRLIGDEQFF

J: TRBJ2-5
length: 17
V: TRBV7-9
CDR3: CASSLALIALRRETQYF

J: TRBJ1-5
length: 14
V: TRBV2
CDR3: CASSESRVDQPQHF

J: TRBJ2-5
length: 13
V: TRBV9
CDR3: CASSATPGETQYF

J: TRBJ2-5
length: 16
V: TRBV7-3
CDR3: CASSPTSGIGGETQYF

J: TRBJ2-2
length: 15
V: TRBV9
CDR3: CASSMGQSNTGELFF

J: TRBJ1-5
length: 13
V: TRBV7-3
CDR3: CASSDQGDQPQHF

J: TRBJ1-1
length: 13
V: TRBV6-6
CDR3: CASSYGTGTEAFF

J: TRBJ1-2
length: 14
V: TRBV4-1
CDR3: CASSQDPGRYGYTF

J: TRBJ1-3
length: 14
V: TRBV6-1
CDR3: CASSPDNSGNTIYF

J: TRBJ2-7
length: 12
V: TRBV29-1
CDR3: CSVRGGINEQYF

J: TRBJ2-1
length: 16
V: TRBV7-8
CDR3: CASSAYRVVGDNEQFF

J: TRBJ2-6
length: 14
V: TRBV2
CDR3: CASTGFAGANVLTF

J: TRBJ2-1
length: 12
V: TRBV6-1
CDR3: CASRARGGEQFF

J: TRBJ1-4
length: 15
V: TRBV18
CDR3: CASSPTGPAGEKLFF

J: TRBJ2-3
length: 13
V: TRBV6-1
CDR3: CASGLVDTDTQYF

J: TRBJ2-3
length: 14
V: TRBV7-3
CDR3: CASRSGRAGDTQYF

J: TRBJ2-7
length: 15
V: TRBV2
CDR3: CASSGTWAGAKEQYF